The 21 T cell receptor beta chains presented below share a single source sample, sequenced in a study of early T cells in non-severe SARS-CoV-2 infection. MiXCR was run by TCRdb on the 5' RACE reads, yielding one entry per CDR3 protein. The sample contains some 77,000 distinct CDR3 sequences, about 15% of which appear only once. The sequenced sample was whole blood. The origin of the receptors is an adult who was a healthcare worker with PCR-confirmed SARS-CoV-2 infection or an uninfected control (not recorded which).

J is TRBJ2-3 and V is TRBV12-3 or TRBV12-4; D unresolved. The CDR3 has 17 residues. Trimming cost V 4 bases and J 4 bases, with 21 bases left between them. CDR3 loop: CASSYSRAPRLADTQYF. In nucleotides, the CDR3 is TGTGCCAGCAGTTATTCTCGGGCCCCACGGCTGGCAGATACGCAGTATTTT.

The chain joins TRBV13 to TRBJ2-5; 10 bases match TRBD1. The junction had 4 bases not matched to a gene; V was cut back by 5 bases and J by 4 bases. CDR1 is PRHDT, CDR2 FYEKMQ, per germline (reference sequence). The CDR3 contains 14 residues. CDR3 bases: TGTGCCAGCAGCCTTAGGACAGGGGGAGAGACCCAGTACTTC. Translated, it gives CASSLRTGGETQYF.

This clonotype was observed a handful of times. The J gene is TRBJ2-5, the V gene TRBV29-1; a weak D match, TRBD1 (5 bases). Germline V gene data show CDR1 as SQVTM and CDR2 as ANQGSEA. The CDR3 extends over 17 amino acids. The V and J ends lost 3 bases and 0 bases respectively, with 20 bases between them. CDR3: CSVDIARKGSYQETQYF. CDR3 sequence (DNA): TGCAGCGTTGATATCGCCAGGAAGGGGTCCTACCAAGAGACCCAGTACTTC.

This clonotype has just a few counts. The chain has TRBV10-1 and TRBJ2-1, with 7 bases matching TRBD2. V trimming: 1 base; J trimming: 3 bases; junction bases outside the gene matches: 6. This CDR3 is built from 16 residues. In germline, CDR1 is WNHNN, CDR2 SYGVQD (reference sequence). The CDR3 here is CASSEWAAGNYNEQFF. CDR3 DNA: TGCGCCAGCAGTGAGTGGGCAGCGGGGAACTACAATGAGCAGTTCTTC.

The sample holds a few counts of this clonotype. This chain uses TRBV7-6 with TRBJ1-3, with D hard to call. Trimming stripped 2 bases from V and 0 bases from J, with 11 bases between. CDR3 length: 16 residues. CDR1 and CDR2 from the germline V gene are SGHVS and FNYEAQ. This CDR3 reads CASSLSPGYSGNTIYF. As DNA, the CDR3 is TGTGCCAGCAGCTTATCGCCAGGATACTCTGGAAACACCATATATTTT.

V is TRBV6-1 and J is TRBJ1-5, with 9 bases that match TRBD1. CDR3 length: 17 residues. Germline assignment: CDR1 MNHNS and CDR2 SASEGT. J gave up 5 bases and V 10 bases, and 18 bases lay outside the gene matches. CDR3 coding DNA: TGTGCCACTGGGGACAGGGAATTTTGGATGCTGGATCAGCCCCAGCATTTT. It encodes CATGDREFWMLDQPQHF.

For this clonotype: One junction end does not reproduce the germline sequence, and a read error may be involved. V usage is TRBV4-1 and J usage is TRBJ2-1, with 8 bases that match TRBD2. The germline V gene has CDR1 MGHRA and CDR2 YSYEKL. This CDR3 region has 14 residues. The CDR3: CASSRIPIGTRAVF. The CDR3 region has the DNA TGCGCCAGCAGCCGCATTCCCATCGGGACTAGAGCCGTCTTC.

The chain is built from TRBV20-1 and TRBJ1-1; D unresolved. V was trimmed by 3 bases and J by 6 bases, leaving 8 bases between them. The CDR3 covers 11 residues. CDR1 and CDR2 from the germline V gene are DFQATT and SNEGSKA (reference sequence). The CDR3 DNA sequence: TGCAGTGCTAGGGACGGGGCTGAAGCTTTCTTT. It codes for CSARDGAEAFF.

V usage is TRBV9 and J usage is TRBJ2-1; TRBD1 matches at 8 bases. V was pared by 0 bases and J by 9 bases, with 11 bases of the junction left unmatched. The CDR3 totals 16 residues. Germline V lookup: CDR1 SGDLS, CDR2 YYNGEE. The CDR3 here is CASSVAPQGAQGEQFF. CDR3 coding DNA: TGTGCCAGCAGCGTAGCCCCTCAGGGGGCGCAAGGTGAGCAGTTCTTC.

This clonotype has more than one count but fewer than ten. The CDR3 nucleotides are TGCAGTGCGCCACACGCCGGGACAGTCGGCGAAAAACTGTTTTTT. Its translation is CSAPHAGTVGEKLFF. V and J are TRBV20-1 and TRBJ1-4, with 7 bases identical to TRBD1. With V trimmed by 6 bases and J by 8 bases, 15 bases remained unmatched. CDR3 length: 15 amino acids. Germline loops: CDR1 DFQATT, CDR2 SNEGSKA (reference sequence).

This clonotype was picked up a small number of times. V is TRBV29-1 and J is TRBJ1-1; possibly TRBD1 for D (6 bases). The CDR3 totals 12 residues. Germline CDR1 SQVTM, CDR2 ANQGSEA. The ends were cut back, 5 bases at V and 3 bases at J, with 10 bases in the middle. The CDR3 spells CSVSSGDTEAFF. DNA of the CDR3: TGCAGCGTTTCTTCAGGGGACACTGAAGCTTTCTTT.

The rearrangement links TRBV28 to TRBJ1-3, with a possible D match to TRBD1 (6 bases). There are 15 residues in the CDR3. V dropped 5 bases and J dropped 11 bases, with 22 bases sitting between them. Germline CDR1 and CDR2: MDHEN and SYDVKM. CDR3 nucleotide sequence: TGTGCCAGCAGTGACAGCGGGGGCGGTGACCCCTCCATATATTTT. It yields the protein CASSDSGGGDPSIYF. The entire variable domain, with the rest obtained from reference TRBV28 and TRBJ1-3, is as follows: DVKVTQSSRYLVKRTGEKVFLECVQDMDHENMFWYRQDPGLGLRLIYFSYDVKMKEKGDIPEGYSVSREKKERFSLILESASTNQTSMYLCASSDSGGGDPSIYFGEGSWLTVV.

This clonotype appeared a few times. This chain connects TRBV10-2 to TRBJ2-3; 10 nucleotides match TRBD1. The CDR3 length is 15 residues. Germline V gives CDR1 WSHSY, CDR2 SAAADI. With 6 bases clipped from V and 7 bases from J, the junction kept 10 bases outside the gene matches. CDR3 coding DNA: TGCGCCAGCAGCAACAAGGGACAGGGGTTATATACGCAGTATTTT. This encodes CASSNKGQGLYTQYF.

CDR3 amino acids: CSVEDGRNTIYF. CDR3 DNA: TGCAGCGTTGAAGACGGGCGAAACACCATATATTTT. The rearrangement uses TRBV29-1 and TRBJ1-3; the D is unclear. The V gene lost 0 bases and the J gene lost 5 bases, with 5 bases spanning the gap. Germline assignment: CDR1 SQVTM and CDR2 ANQGSEA. The CDR3 has 12 residues.

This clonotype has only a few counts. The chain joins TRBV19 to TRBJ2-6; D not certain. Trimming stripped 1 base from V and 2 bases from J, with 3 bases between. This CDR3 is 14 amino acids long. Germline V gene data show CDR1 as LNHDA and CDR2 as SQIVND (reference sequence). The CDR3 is CASSIGAGANVLTF. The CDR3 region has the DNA TGTGCCAGTAGTATAGGGGCTGGGGCCAACGTCCTGACTTTC.

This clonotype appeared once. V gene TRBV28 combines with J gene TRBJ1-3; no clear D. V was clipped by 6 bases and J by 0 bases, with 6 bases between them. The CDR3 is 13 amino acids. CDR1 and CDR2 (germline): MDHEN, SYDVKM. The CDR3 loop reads CASRHPSGNTIYF. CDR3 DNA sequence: TGTGCCAGCAGGCACCCCTCTGGAAACACCATATATTTT.

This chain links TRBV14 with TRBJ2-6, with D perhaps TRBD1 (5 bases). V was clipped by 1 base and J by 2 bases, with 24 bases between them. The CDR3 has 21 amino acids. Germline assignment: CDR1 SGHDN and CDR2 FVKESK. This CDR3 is CASSQGQSPGHPQPGANVLTF. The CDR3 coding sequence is TGTGCCAGCAGCCAAGGTCAGTCTCCCGGACACCCTCAACCTGGGGCCAACGTCCTGACTTTC.

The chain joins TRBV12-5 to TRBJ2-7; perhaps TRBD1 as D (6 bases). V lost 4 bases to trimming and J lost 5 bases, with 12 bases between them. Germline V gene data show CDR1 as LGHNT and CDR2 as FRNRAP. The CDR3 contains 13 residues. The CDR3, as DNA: TGTGCTAGTGGTTGGGACATAGTGGACGAGCAGTACTTC. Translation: CASGWDIVDEQYF.

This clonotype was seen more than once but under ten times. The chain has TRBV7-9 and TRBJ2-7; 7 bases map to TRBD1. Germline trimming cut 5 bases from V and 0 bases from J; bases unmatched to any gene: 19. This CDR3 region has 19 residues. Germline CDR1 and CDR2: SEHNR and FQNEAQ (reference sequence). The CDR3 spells CASSPVPGQWEKASYEQYF. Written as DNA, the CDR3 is TGTGCCAGCAGCCCTGTCCCGGGACAGTGGGAGAAGGCCTCCTACGAGCAGTACTTC.

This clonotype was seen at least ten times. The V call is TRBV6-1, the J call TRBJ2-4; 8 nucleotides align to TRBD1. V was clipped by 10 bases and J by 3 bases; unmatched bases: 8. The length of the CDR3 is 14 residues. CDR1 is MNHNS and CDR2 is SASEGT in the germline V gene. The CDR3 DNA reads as TGTGCCACCGACAGGGGCCTAAGCAAAAACATTCAGTACTTC. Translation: CATDRGLSKNIQYF.

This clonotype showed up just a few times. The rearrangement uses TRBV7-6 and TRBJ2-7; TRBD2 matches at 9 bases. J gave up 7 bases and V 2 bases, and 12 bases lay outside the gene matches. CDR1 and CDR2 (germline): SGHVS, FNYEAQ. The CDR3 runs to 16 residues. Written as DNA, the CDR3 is TGTGCCAGCAGCTTACAGGCCCTAGCGGGACCCCGGGAGCAGTACTTC. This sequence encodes CASSLQALAGPREQYF.